This T cell receptor (beta chain) stems from a study of cytomegalovirus exposure and HLA in healthy donors. Study-wide points: Both high specificity and high sensitivity reportedly marked the classifier's diagnosis of cytomegalovirus status. Later analysis demonstrated an association between a missense DCLRE1C variant and TCR beta V- and J-gene trimming. Reports state that TCR beta sequences accurately predicted most subjects' HLA-A and HLA-B alleles.

This CDR3 spans 14 amino acids. Germline CDR1 MNHNS, CDR2 SASEGT. V was trimmed by 8 bases and J by 7 bases, leaving 18 bases between them. PCR involved 60 Vbeta and 13 Jbeta primers. Method: immunoSEQ multiplex PCR; TCRdb's copy keeps in-frame clones and lacks some. The table has over 150,000 clones, 75% to 85% seen once; the top ten hold roughly an eighth. For this clone: Antigen specificity is unknown.

The TCR originated in a woman aged 50 to 60 in good health and CMV-seropositive. The sample was PBMCs. This chain uses TRBV6-1 with TRBJ1-5; unclear D gene. The CDR3 is CASSDTGGYQPQHF. CDR3 DNA sequence: TGTGCCAGCTCCGACACGGGCGGGTACCAGCCCCAGCATTTT.